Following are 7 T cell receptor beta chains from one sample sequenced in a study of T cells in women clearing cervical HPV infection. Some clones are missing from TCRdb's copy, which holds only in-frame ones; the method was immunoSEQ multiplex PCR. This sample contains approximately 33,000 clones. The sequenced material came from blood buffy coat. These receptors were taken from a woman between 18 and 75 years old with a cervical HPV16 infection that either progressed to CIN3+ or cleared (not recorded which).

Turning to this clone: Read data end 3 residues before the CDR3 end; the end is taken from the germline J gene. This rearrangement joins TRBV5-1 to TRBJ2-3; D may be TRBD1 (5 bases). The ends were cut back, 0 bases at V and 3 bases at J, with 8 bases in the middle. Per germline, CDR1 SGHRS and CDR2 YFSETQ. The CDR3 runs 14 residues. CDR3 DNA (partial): TGCGCCAGCAGCTTGGCCCAGGGTACAGATACG. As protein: CASSLAQGTDT. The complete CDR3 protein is CASSLAQGTDTQYF.

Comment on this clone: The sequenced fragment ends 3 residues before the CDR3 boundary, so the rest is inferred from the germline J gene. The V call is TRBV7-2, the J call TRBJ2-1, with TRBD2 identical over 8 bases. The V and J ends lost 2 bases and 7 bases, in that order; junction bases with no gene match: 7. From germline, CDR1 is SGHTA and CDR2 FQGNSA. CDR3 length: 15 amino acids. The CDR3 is CASSLRGGRGNEQFF. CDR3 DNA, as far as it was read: TGTGCCAGCAGCTTACGGGGGGGCCGGGGGAATGAG. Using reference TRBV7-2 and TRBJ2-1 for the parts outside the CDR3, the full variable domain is GAGVSQSPSNKVTEKGKDVELRCDPISGHTALYWYRQSLGQGLEFLIYFQGNSAPDKSGLPSDRFSAERTGGSVSTLTIQRTQQEDSAVYLCASSLRGGRGNEQFFGPGTRLTVL.

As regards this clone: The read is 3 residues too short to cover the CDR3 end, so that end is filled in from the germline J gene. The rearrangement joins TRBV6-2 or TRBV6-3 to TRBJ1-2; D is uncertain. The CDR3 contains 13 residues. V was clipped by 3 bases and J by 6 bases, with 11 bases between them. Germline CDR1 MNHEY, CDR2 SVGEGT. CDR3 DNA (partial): TGTGCCAGCAGTTATGGCCTCGTGGATGGC. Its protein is CASSYGLVDG. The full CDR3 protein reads CASSYGLVDGYTF.

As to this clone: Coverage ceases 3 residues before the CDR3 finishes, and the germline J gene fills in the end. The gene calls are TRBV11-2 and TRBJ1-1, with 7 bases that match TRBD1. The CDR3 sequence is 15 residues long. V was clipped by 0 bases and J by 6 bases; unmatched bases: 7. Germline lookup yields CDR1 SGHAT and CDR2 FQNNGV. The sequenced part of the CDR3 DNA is TGTGCCAGCAGCTTAGATCCCGGCGACAGGGCTGAA. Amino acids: CASSLDPGDRAE. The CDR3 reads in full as CASSLDPGDRAEAFF.

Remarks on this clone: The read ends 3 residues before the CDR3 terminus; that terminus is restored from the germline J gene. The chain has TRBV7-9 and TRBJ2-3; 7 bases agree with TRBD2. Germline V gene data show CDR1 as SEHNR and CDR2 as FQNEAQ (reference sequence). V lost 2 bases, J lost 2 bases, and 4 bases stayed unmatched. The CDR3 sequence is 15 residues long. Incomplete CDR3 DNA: TGTGCCAGCAGCTTAAAGCGGGGAGACACAGATACG. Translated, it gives CASSLKRGDTDT. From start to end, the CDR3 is CASSLKRGDTDTQYF. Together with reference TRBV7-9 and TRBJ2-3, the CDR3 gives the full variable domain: DTGVSQNPRHKITKRGQNVTFRCDPISEHNRLYWYRQTLGQGPEFLTYFQNEAQLEKSRLLSDRFSAERPKGSFSTLEIQRTEQGDSAMYLCASSLKRGDTDTQYFGPGTRLTVL.

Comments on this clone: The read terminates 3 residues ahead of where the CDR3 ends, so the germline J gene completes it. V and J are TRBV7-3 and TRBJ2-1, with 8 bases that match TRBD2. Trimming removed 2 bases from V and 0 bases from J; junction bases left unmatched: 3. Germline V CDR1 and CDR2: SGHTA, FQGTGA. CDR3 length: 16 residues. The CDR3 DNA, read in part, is TGTGCCAGCAGCTTATCCAGCGGGGGCTCCTACAATGAG. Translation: CASSLSSGGSYNE. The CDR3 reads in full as CASSLSSGGSYNEQFF.

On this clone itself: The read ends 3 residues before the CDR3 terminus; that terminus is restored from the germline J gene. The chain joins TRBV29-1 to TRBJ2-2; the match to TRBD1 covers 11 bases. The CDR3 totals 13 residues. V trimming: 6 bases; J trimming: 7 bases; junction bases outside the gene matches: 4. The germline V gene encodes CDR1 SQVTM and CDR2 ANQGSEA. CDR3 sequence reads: CSVGQGAGGELFF. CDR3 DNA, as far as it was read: TGCAGCGTCGGACAGGGGGCTGGCGGGGAG.